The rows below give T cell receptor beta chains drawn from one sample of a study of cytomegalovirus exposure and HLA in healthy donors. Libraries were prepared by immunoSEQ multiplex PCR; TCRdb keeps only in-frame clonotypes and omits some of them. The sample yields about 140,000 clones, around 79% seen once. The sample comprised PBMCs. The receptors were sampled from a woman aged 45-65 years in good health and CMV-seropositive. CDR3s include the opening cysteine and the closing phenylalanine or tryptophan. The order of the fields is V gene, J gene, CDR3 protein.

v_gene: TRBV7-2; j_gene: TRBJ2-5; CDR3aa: CASSLGTQETQYF
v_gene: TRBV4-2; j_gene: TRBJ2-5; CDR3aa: CASSQGGGGAAETQYF
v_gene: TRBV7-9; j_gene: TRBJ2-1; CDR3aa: CASSRITGNPGNEQFF
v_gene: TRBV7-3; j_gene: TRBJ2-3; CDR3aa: CASSLYVGTGDTDTQYF
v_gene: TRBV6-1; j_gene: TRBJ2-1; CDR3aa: CASASGGAYNEQFF
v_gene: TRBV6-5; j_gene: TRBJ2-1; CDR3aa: CASSARGFNEQFF
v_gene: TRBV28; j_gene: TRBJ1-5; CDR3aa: CASRGAGGQPQHF
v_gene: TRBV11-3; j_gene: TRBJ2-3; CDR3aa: CASSSGRGQTDTQYF
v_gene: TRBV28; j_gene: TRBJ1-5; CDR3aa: CASSFVESNQPQHF
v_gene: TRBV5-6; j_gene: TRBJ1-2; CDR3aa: CASSLEQGIGYGYTF
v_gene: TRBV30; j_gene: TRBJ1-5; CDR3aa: CAWSAELNQPQHF
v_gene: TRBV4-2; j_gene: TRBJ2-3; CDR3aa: CASSQHLAGGSDTQYF
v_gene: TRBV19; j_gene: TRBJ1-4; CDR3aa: CASSQGAVEKLFF
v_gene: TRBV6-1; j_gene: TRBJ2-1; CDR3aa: CASSERGGQGEQFF
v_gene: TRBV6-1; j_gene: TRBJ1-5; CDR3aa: CASSEWIQDPNQPQHF
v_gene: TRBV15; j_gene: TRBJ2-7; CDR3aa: CATSRLDSWVLSNEQYF
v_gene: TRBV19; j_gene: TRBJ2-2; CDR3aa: CASSISPNTGELFF
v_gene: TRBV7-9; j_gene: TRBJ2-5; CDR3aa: CASSREGWETQYF
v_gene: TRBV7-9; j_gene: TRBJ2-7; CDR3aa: CASSLSSDRALGYF
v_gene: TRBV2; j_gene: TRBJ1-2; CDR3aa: CASSRDSRYTF
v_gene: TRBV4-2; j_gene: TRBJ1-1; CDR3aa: CASSQAQTGRTTEAFF
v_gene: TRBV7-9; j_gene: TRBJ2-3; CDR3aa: CASSPNPGESTDTQYF
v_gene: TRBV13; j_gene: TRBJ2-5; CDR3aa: CASSSKGEAQYF
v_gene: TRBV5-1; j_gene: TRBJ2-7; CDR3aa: CASSLGRGLDEQYF
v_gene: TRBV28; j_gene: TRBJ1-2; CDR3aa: CASSLIGQNYGYTF
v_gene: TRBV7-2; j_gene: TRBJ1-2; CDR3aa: CASSLVQGLNYGYTF
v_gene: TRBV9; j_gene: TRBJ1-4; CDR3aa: CASSAQGGDTNEKLFF
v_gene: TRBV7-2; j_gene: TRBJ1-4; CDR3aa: CASSSQGALTNEKLFF
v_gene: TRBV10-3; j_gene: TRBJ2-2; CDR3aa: CAISEDRGHPNTGELFF
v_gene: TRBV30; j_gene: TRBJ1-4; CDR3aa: CACPTGGNEKLFF
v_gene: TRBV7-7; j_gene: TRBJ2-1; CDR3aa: CASSSGLAGYNEQFF
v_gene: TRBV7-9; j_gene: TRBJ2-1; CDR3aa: CASSATGLAGWKNEQFF
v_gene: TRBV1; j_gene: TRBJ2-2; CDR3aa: CTSSQQRGGRVGELFF
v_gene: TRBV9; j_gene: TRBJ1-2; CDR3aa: CASSVDRVGYGYTF
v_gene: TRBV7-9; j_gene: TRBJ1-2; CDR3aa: CASSFSWDSEHGYTF
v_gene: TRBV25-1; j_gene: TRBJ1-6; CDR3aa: CASSPRGKSSPLHF